These 4 T cell receptor beta chains were sequenced from one sample in a study of cytomegalovirus exposure and HLA in healthy donors. TCRdb keeps only in-frame clones here, not all; method: immunoSEQ multiplex PCR. The sample holds hundreds of thousands of clones, around nine tenths seen once. The sample was PBMCs. These receptors were collected from a man younger than 35 in good health and CMV-seronegative.

This sequence joins TRBV15 and TRBJ2-3, with D tentatively TRBD1 (6 bases). CDR1 and CDR2 (germline): LNHNV, YYDKDF (reference sequence). With 0 bases removed from V and 0 bases from J, the gap between germline ends came to 13 bases. The CDR3 consists of 17 residues. CDR3 protein: CATSRDRGTGSTDTQYF. The DNA for the CDR3 is TGTGCCACCAGCAGAGATAGGGGGACGGGGAGCACAGATACGCAGTATTTT.

The V call is TRBV19, the J call TRBJ1-1, with 11 bases identical to TRBD1. The trim removed 7 bases at V and 10 bases at J, leaving 14 bases unmatched. Germline lookup yields CDR1 LNHDA and CDR2 SQIVND (reference sequence). The CDR3 covers 15 residues. The CDR3 sequence is CASNPRDRGIFGAFF. The CDR3 nucleotides are TGTGCCAGTAACCCCAGGGACAGGGGGATATTCGGAGCTTTCTTT.

The gene calls are TRBV6-1 and TRBJ1-2; D is perhaps TRBD1 (6 bases). The CDR3 length is 14 residues. Trimming removed 5 bases at V and 5 bases at J, with 15 bases between. In germline, CDR1 is MNHNS, CDR2 SASEGT. In DNA, the CDR3 is TGTGCCAGCAGTCGACGGGAACAGGGTTATGGCTACACCTTC. It is translated as CASSRREQGYGYTF.

The genes are TRBV4-3 and TRBJ2-7; D gene unclear. This CDR3 is 14 amino acids long. Germline CDR1 reads LGHNA; CDR2 reads YSLEER. V shed 1 base and J shed 3 bases, with 10 bases lying between them. The DNA of the CDR3 is TGCGCCAGCAGCCAAGGCATGGGCGTCTACGAGCAGTACTTC. Protein sequence: CASSQGMGVYEQYF.